Each of the 8 T cell receptor beta chains below was sequenced from the same sample in a study of cytomegalovirus exposure and HLA in healthy donors. A multiplex PCR was run with 60 Vbeta primers and 13 Jbeta primers. Produced via immunoSEQ multiplex PCR; TCRdb's table is partial and in-frame only. Of 110,000 to 150,000 clones listed, around three quarters were seen once; the top ten hold approximately 6.3%. The sequencing input was PBMCs. All receptors come from a man in his forties in good health and CMV-seropositive.

The V gene is TRBV2, the J gene TRBJ2-7; D is possibly TRBD1 (6 bases). CDR1 and CDR2 from the germline V gene are SNHLY and FYNNEI. V was trimmed by 5 bases and J by 4 bases, leaving 9 bases between them. The CDR3 sequence is 12 residues long. Here the CDR3 reads CASSRTVYEQYF. CDR3 DNA: TGTGCCAGCAGTCGGACAGTGTACGAGCAGTACTTC.

The J gene is TRBJ2-2, the V gene TRBV6-5; D remains ambiguous. Per germline, CDR1 MNHEY and CDR2 SVGAGI. This CDR3 spans 13 amino acids. V gave up 4 bases and J gave up 3 bases, with 6 bases separating them. The CDR3 region has the DNA TGTGCCAGCAGTTTCCAGGACACCGGGGAGCTGTTTTTT. Encoded protein: CASSFQDTGELFF.

This chain connects TRBV7-9 to TRBJ1-2, with 7 bases fitting TRBD1. V was pared by 4 bases and J by 5 bases, with 1 base of the junction left unmatched. Germline V gene data show CDR1 as SEHNR and CDR2 as FQNEAQ (reference sequence). This CDR3 region has 12 residues. The CDR3 DNA reads as TGTGCCAGCAGCTCGACAGGGTATGGCTACACCTTC. This sequence encodes CASSSTGYGYTF. Looking up the rest from reference TRBV7-9 and TRBJ1-2 gives the full variable domain: DTGVSQNPRHKITKRGQNVTFRCDPISEHNRLYWYRQTLGQGPEFLTYFQNEAQLEKSRLLSDRFSAERPKGSFSTLEIQRTEQGDSAMYLCASSSTGYGYTFGSGTRLTVV.

This clone was seen more than once but under ten times. The CDR3 coding sequence is TGTGCCAGCAGCCCCCCCACATCTTACGAGCAGTACTTC. Residues: CASSPPTSYEQYF. J is TRBJ2-7 and V is TRBV9; no clear D. Germline values: CDR1 SGDLS, CDR2 YYNGEE. V was clipped by 4 bases and J by 4 bases, with 12 bases between them. This CDR3 has 13 residues.

Regarding this clone: The junction does not match germline at one end; this may be a read error. V gene TRBV19 combines with J gene TRBJ1-3; 7 nucleotides agree with TRBD1. The CDR3 sequence is 13 residues long. CDR1 and CDR2 (germline): LNHDA, SQIVND (reference sequence). The CDR3 loop reads CASRKQQGSAETF. As DNA, the CDR3 is TGTGCCAGTAGGAAACAACAGGGGTCCGCGGAGACTTTT.

The V and J genes are TRBV4-3 and TRBJ2-7, with TRBD2 as a possible D gene (5 bases). The CDR3 contains 14 residues. The ends were cut back, 0 bases at V and 4 bases at J, with 10 bases in the middle. Germline V CDR1 and CDR2: LGHNA, YSLEER. CDR3 residues: CASSQDTAVYEQYF. CDR3 nucleotides: TGCGCCAGCAGCCAAGATACAGCGGTATACGAGCAGTACTTC.

The gene calls are TRBV20-1 and TRBJ1-1; D remains unclear. The germline V gene encodes CDR1 DFQATT and CDR2 SNEGSKA (reference sequence). V was shortened by 3 bases and J by 5 bases, with 7 bases between the two germline ends. This CDR3 has 11 residues. The CDR3 coding sequence is TGCAGTGCTAGCCCCCATACTGAAGCTTTCTTT. Its translation: CSASPHTEAFF.

This chain uses TRBV5-1 with TRBJ1-1; 7 positions agree with TRBD1. CDR1 SGHRS and CDR2 YFSETQ come from the germline V gene. The CDR3 is 14 amino acids. With V trimmed by 4 bases and J by 6 bases, 9 bases remained unmatched. The CDR3 nucleotides read TGCGCCAGCAGCATTACAGGGGAGCAGCCTGAAGCTTTCTTT. Encoded protein: CASSITGEQPEAFF.